This T cell receptor (beta chain) was recorded in a study of cytomegalovirus exposure and HLA in healthy donors. About this clone: Its antigen is still unknown.

Study-level results: Most CMV-associated TCR beta chains were later found to appear HLA-restricted. A later analysis found common viral pathogens apparently linked to several of the most significant clusters. Presence/absence analyses assumed roughly uniform sequencing depth across donors.

Trimming cost V 5 bases and J 3 bases; bases outside gene matches: 7. Germline V gives CDR1 SGDLS, CDR2 YYNGEE. This CDR3 is built from 15 residues. Primers for the PCR totalled 60 Vbeta and 13 Jbeta. Using immunoSEQ multiplex PCR, the repertoire was profiled, and TCRdb retains in-frame clones only, with some absent. The sample table sets out 150,000 to 250,000 clones. The sequence was obtained from a boy aged 5-17 years in good health and CMV-seronegative. The chain carries TRBV9 and TRBJ2-3; TRBD2 agrees at 9 bases. The sequenced sample consisted of PBMCs. The CDR3 DNA reads as TGTGCCAGCAGTGGTAGCGGGGGTGTGACAGATACGCAGTATTTT. This translates into CASSGSGGVTDTQYF.